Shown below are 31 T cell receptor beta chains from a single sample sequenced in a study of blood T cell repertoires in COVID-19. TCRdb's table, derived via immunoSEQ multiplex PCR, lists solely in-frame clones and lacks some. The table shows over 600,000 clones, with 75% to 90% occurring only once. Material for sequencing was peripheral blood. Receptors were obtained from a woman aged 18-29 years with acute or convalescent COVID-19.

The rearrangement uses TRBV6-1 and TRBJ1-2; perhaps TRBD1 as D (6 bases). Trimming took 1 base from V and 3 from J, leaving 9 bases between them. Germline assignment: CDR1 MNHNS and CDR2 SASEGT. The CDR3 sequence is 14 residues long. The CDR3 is CASSEEDSHYGYTF. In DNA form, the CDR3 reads TGTGCCAGCAGTGAAGAGGACAGCCACTATGGCTACACCTTC.

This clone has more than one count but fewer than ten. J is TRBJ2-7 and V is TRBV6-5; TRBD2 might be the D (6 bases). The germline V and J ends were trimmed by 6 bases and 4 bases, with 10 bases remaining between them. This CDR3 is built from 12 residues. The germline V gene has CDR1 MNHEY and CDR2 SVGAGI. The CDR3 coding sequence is TGTGCCAGCAGACACGGGACTTACGAGCAGTACTTC. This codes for CASRHGTYEQYF.

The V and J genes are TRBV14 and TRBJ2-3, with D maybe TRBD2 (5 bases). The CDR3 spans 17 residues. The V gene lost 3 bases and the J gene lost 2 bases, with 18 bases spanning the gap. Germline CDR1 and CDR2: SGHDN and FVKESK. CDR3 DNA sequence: TGTGCCAGCAGCCAGTCTCTGGGCGCGGGCTACACAGATACGCAGTATTTT. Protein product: CASSQSLGAGYTDTQYF.

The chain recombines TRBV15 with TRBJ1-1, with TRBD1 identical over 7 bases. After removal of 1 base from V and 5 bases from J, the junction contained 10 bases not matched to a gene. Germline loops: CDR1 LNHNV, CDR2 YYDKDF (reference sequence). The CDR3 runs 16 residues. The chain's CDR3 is CATSRGRQGGETEAFF. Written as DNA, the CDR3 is TGTGCCACCAGCAGAGGAAGGCAGGGGGGTGAAACTGAAGCTTTCTTT.

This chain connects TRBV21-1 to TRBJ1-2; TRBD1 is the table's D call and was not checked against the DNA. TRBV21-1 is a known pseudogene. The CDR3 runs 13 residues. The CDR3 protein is CASSKGQVYGYTF. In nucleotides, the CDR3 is TGTGCCAGCAGCAAAGGGCAGGTCTATGGCTACACCTTC.

CDR3 loop: CASNPTGGSEAFF. CDR3 nucleotides: TGTGCCAGCAACCCGACAGGGGGCTCAGAAGCTTTCTTT. The chain combines TRBV6-6 with TRBJ1-1; TRBD1 matches at 10 bases. The V gene end was trimmed by 7 bases and the J gene end by 8 bases; junction bases not matched to a gene: 7. The CDR3 totals 13 residues. Germline V CDR1 and CDR2: MNHNY, SVGAGI (reference sequence).

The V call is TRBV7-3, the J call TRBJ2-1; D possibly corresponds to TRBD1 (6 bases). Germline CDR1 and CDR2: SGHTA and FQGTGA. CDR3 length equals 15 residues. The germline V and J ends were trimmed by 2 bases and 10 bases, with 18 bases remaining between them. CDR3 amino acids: CASSLWGPSFGEQFF. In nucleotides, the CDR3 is TGTGCCAGCAGCTTATGGGGGCCCTCTTTTGGAGAGCAGTTCTTC.

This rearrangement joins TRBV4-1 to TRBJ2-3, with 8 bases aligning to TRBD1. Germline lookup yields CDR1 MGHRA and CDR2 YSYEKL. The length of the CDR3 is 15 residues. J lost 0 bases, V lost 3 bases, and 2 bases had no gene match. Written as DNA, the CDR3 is TGCGCCAGCAGCCACCGACAGGGGAGCACAGATACGCAGTATTTT. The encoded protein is CASSHRQGSTDTQYF.

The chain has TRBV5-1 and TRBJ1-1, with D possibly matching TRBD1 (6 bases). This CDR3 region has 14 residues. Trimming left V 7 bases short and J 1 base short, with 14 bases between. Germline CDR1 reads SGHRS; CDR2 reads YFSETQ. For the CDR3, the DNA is TGCGCCAGCCGGAATATACAGGGGAACACTGAAGCTTTCTTT. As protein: CASRNIQGNTEAFF.

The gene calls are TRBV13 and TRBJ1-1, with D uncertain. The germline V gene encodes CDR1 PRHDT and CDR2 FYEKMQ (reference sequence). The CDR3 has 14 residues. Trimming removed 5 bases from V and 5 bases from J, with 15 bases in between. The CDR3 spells CASSATRVRTEAFF. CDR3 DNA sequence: TGTGCCAGCAGCGCAACACGAGTGAGGACTGAAGCTTTCTTT.

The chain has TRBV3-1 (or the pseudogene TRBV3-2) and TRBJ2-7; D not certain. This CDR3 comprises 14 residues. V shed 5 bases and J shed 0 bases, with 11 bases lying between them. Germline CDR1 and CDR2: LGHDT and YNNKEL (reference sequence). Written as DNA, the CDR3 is TGTGCCAGCAGCACCCGACACAGCTCCTACGAGCAGTACTTC. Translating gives CASSTRHSSYEQYF.

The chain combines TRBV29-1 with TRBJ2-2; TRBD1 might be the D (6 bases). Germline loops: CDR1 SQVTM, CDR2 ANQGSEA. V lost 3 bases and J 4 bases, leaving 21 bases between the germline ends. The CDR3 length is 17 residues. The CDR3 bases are TGCAGCGTTGAGGGGCCCAAAACAGGGTTGGGCACCGGGGAGCTGTTTTTT. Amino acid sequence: CSVEGPKTGLGTGELFF.

The CDR3 coding sequence is TGTGCCAGTAGTAGTACAGTAAATCAGCCCCAGCATTTT. It codes for CASSSTVNQPQHF. This rearrangement joins TRBV19 to TRBJ1-5; D remains ambiguous. The germline gives CDR1 LNHDA, CDR2 SQIVND (reference sequence). CDR3 length equals 13 residues. V lost 4 bases and J lost 4, with 8 bases in between.

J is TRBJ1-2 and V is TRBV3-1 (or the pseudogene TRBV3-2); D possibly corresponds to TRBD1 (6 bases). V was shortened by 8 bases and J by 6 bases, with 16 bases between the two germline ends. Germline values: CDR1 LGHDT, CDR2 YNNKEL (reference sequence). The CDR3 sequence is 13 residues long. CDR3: CASGIRGADGYTF. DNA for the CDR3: TGTGCCAGCGGGATCAGGGGAGCGGATGGCTACACCTTC.

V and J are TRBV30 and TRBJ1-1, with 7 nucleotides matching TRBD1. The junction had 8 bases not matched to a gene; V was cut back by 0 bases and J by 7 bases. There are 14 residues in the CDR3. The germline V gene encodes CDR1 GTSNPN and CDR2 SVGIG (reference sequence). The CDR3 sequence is CAWSVGGGAIEAFF. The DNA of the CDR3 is TGTGCCTGGAGTGTTGGAGGGGGCGCGATTGAAGCTTTCTTT.

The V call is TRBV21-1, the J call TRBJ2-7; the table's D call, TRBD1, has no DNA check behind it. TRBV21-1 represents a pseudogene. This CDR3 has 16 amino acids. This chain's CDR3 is CASSKGVDRRFYEQYF. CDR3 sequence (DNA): TGTGCCAGCAGCAAAGGGGTGGACAGGCGTTTCTACGAGCAGTACTTC.

The CDR3 nucleotides read TGTGCCAGCGGGGGGGCATCCTACGAGCAGTACTTC. Residues: CASGGASYEQYF. The chain couples TRBV21-1 to TRBJ2-7; TRBD2, the D gene given by the table, was not confirmed from the DNA. TRBV21-1 constitutes a pseudogene. The CDR3 has 12 residues.

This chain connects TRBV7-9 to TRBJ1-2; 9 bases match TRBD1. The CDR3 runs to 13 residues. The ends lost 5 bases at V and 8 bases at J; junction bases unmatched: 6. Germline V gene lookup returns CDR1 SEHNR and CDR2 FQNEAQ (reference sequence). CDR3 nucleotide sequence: TGTGCCAGCAGCATAAGGGACAGGGTCGGCTACACCTTC. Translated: CASSIRDRVGYTF. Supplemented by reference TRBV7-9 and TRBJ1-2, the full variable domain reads DTGVSQNPRHKITKRGQNVTFRCDPISEHNRLYWYRQTLGQGPEFLTYFQNEAQLEKSRLLSDRFSAERPKGSFSTLEIQRTEQGDSAMYLCASSIRDRVGYTFGSGTRLTVV.

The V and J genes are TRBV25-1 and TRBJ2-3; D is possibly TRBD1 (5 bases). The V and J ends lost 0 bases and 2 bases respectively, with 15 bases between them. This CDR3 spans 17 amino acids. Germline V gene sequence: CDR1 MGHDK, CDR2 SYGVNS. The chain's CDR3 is CASSEYFTGPYTDTQYF. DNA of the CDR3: TGTGCCAGCAGTGAATATTTTACAGGCCCGTACACAGATACGCAGTATTTT.

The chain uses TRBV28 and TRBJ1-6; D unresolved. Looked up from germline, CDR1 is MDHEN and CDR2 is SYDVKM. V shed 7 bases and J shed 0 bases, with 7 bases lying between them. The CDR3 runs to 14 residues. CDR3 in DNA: TGTGCCAGCACATGGAGCTCCTATAATTCACCCCTCCACTTT. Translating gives CASTWSSYNSPLHF. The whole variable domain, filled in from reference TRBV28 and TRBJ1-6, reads DVKVTQSSRYLVKRTGEKVFLECVQDMDHENMFWYRQDPGLGLRLIYFSYDVKMKEKGDIPEGYSVSREKKERFSLILESASTNQTSMYLCASTWSSYNSPLHFGNGTRLTVT.

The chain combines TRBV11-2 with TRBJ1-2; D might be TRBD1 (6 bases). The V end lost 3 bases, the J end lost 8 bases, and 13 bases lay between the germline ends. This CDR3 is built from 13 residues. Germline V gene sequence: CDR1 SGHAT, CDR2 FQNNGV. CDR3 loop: CASSFSSGTGYTF. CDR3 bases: TGTGCCAGCAGCTTTTCAAGCGGGACAGGCTACACCTTC.

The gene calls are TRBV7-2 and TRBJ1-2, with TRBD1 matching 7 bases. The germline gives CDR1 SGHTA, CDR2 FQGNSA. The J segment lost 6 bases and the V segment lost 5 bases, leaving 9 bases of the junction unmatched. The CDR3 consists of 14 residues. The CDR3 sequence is CASSARQGVDGYTF. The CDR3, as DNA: TGTGCCAGCAGCGCTAGACAGGGTGTCGATGGCTACACCTTC.

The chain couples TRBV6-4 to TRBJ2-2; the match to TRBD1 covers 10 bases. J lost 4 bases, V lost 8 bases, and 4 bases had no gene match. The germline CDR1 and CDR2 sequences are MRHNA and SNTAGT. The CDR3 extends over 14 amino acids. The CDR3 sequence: CASRGQGPTGELFF. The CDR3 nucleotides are TGTGCCAGCCGGGGACAGGGGCCCACCGGGGAGCTGTTTTTT.

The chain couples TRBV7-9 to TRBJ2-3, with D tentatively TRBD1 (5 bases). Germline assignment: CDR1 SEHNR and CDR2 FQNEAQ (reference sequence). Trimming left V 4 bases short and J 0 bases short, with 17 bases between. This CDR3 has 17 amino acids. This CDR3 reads CASSSRIQVLSTDTQYF. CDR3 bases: TGTGCCAGCAGCTCGCGAATACAGGTCCTCAGCACAGATACGCAGTATTTT.

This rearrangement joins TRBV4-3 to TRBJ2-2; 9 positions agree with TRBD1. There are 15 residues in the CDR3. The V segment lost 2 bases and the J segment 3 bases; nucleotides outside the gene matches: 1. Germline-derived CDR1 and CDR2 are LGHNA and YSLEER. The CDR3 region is CASSQRTGDTGELFF. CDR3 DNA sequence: TGCGCCAGCAGCCAACGGACAGGGGACACCGGGGAGCTGTTTTTT.

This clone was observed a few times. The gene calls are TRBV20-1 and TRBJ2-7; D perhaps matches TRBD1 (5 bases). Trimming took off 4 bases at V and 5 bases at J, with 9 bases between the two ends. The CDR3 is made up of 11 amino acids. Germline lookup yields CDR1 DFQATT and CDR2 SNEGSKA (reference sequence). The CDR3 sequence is CSATLGDEQYF. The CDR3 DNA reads TGCAGTGCTACGTTAGGGGACGAGCAGTACTTC.

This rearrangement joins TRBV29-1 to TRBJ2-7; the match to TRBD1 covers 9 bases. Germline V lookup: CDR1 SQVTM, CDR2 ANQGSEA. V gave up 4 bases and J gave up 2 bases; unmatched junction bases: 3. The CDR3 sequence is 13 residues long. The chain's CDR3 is CSVVTGGTYEQYF. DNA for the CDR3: TGCAGCGTTGTGACAGGGGGGACCTACGAGCAGTACTTC.

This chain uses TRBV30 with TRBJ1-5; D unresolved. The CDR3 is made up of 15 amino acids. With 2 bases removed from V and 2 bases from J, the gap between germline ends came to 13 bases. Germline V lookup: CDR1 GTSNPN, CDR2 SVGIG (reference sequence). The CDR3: CAWSPVPGRNQPQHF. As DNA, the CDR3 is TGTGCCTGGAGTCCGGTGCCGGGTCGCAATCAGCCCCAGCATTTT.

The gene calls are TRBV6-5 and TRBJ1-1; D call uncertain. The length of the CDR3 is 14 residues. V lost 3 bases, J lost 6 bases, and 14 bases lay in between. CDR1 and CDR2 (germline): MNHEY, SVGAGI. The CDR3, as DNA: TGTGCCAGCAGTTATATGACGTCCGGGGCTGAAGCTTTCTTT. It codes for CASSYMTSGAEAFF.

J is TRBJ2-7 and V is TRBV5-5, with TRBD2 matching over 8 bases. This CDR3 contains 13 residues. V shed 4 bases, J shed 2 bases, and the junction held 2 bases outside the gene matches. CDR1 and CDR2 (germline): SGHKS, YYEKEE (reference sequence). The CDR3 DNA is TGTGCCAGCAGCCCGGGGGGGCCCTACGAGCAGTACTTC. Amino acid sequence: CASSPGGPYEQYF.

CDR3 nucleotides: TGTGCCAGCAGTGAAGCTGGCGGGGGGGCGGGTGAGCAGTTCTTC. This encodes CASSEAGGGAGEQFF. The chain is built from TRBV2 and TRBJ2-1; 9 nucleotides align to TRBD2. The trim removed 0 bases at V and 9 bases at J, leaving 6 bases unmatched. The germline gives CDR1 SNHLY, CDR2 FYNNEI. This CDR3 has 15 amino acids.